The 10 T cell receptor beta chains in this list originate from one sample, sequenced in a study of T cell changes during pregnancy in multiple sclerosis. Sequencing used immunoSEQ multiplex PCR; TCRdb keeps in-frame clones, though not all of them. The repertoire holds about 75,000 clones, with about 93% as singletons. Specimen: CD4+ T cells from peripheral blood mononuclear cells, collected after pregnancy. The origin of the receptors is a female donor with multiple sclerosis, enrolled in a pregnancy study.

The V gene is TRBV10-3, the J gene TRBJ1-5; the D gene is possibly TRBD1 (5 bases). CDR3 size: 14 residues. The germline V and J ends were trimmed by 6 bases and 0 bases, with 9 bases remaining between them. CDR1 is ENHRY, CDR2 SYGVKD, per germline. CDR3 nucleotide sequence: TGTGCCATCAGGTCCGACAGTAGCAATCAGCCCCAGCATTTT. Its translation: CAIRSDSSNQPQHF.

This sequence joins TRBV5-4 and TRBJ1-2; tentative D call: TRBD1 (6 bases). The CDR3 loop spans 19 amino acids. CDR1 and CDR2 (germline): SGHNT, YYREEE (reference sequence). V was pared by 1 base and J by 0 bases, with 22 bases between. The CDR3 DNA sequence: TGTGCCAGCAGCTTGATGATTGGTGGGACACCAAGAGCTAACTATGGCTACACCTTC. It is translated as CASSLMIGGTPRANYGYTF. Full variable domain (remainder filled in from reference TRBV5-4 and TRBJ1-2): ETGVTQSPTHLIKTRGQQVTLRCSSQSGHNTVSWYQQALGQGPQFIFQYYREEENGRGNFPPRFSGLQFPNYSSELNVNALELDDSALYLCASSLMIGGTPRANYGYTFGSGTRLTVV.

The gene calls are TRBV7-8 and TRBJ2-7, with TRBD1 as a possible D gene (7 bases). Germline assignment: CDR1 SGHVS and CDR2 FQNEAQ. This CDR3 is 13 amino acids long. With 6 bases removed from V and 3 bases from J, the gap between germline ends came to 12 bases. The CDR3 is CASRRDSYYEQYF. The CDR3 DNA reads TGTGCCAGCAGGCGGGACAGTTACTACGAGCAGTACTTC.

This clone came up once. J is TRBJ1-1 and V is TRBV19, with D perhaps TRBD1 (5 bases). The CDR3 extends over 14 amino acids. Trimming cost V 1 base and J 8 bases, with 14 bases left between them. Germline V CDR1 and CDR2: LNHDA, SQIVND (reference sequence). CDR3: CASSIVAGHFEAFF. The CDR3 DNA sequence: TGTGCCAGTAGTATAGTCGCCGGACATTTCGAAGCTTTCTTT.

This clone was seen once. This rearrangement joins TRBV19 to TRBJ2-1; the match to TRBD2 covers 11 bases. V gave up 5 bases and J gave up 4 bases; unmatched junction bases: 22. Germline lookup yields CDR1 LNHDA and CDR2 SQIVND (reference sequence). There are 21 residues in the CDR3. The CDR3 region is CASSRGMWETSGTLGYNEQFF. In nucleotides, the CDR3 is TGTGCCAGTAGTCGTGGGATGTGGGAGACTAGCGGGACCCTGGGTTACAATGAGCAGTTCTTC. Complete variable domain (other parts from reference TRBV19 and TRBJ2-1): DGGITQSPKYLFRKEGQNVTLSCEQNLNHDAMYWYRQDPGQGLRLIYYSQIVNDFQKGDIAEGYSVSREKKESFPLTVTSAQKNPTAFYLCASSRGMWETSGTLGYNEQFFGPGTRLTVL.

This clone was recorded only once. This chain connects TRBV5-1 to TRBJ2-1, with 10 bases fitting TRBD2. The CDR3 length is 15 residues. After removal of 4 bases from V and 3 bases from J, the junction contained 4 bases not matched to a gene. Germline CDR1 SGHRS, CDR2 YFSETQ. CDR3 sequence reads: CASSPSGRGYNEQFF. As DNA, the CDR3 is TGCGCCAGCAGCCCTAGCGGGAGAGGCTACAATGAGCAGTTCTTC.

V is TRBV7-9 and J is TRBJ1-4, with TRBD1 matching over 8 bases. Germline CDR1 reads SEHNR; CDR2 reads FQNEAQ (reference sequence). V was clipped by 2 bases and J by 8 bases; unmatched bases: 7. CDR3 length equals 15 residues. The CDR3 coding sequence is TGTGCCAGCAGCTTAAGGACAGGGAACCGGGAAAAACTGTTTTTT. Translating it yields CASSLRTGNREKLFF.

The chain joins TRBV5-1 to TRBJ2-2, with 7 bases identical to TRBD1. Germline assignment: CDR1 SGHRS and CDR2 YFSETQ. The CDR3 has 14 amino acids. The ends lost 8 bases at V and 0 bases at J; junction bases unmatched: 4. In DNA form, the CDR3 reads TGCGCCAGTGCCGGGACAGCGAACACCGGGGAGCTGTTTTTT. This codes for CASAGTANTGELFF.

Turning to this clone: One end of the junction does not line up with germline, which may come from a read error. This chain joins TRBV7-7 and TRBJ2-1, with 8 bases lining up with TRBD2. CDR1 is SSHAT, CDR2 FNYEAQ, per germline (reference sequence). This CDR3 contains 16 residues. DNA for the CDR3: TGTGCTAGCAGCTTAGCTTTTACCGGGACTAGTGCCGAGCAGTTCTTC. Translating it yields CASSLAFTGTSAEQFF.

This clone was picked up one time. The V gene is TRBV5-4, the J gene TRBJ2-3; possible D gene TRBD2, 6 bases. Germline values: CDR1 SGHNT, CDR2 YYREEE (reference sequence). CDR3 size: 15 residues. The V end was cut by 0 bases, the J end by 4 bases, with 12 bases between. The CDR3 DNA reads TGTGCCAGCAGCTTGGGGGGGGTCTTGGCAGATACGCAGTATTTT. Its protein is CASSLGGVLADTQYF.